These T cell receptor beta chains were read from a single sample in a study of blood T cell repertoires in COVID-19. TCRdb keeps only in-frame clones here, not all; method: immunoSEQ multiplex PCR. The sample includes over 85,000 clones, more than 75% seen only once; the top ten take 24%. The sequencing sample was made of peripheral blood. The receptors come from a human donor in a cohort sampled during active COVID-19. The CDR3 runs from the conserved cysteine through the conserved F or W. A D gene is named only where the DNA matches it firmly. Some rows mark clone size as missing; the rest say once, few, many or name a class of expanded clone.

abundance,d_gene,v_gene,j_gene,CDR3nt,CDR3aa
-,TRBD2,TRBV7-3,TRBJ2-3,TGTGCCAGCAGCTTAGCGGGAGGGCCTGGGGGCACAGATACGCAGTATTTT,CASSLAGGPGGTDTQYF
-,TRBD2,TRBV9,TRBJ2-3,TGTGCCAGCAGCCCTCGTGGTAGCGGGGATACCACAGATACGCAGTATTTT,CASSPRGSGDTTDTQYF
-,-,TRBV6-5,TRBJ1-5,TGTGCCAGCAGGGCGCCAGGGAGCAATCAGCCCCAGCATTTT,CASRAPGSNQPQHF
-,-,TRBV7-3,TRBJ2-1,TGTGCCAGCAGCTTAGCTAGCAACTACCCCAATGAGCAGTTCTTC,CASSLASNYPNEQFF
-,TRBD1,TRBV4-1,TRBJ2-7,TGCGCCAGCAGCCAACCCGGGACAGGGGGCCGGTACGAGCAGTACTTC,CASSQPGTGGRYEQYF
-,TRBD2,TRBV7-3,TRBJ2-1,TGTGCCAGCAGCCAACAGACTAGCGGGAGGGCCCTCATGGTCTTC,CASSQQTSGRALMVF
-,TRBD1,TRBV5-4,TRBJ2-3,TGTGCCAGCAGCCTACAGGGGGCGCCCCTTAGGGATACGCAGTATTTT,CASSLQGAPLRDTQYF
-,-,TRBV7-2,TRBJ1-2,TGTGCCAGCAGCCCGGGGGGAGATTATGGCTACACCTTC,CASSPGGDYGYTF
-,-,TRBV28,TRBJ2-7,TGTGCCAGCAGTGCCTACAGGGGCACGGGGGTAAGACCCTACGAGCAGTACTTC,CASSAYRGTGVRPYEQYF
-,-,TRBV28,TRBJ1-4,TGTGCCAGCAGCCTTACCGGGACAAGTAGGGAAAAACTGTTTTTT,CASSLTGTSREKLFF
-,-,TRBV18,TRBJ1-4,TGTGCCAGCTCACCAACGACAGAAGCAACTAATGAAAAACTGTTTTTT,CASSPTTEATNEKLFF
few,-,TRBV19,TRBJ1-1,TGTGCCAGTAGTAAAACCCCCGGAGGGGAGAACACTGAAGCTTTCTTT,CASSKTPGGENTEAFF
-,-,TRBV7-2,TRBJ2-1,TGTGCCAGCAGCTTTAGTGTAAGCGTCAATGAGCAGTTCTTC,CASSFSVSVNEQFF
-,-,TRBV28,TRBJ1-5,TGTGCCAGCAGTTTAGGGCAGCTCTATCAGCCCCAGCATTTT,CASSLGQLYQPQHF
once,-,TRBV11-3,TRBJ2-7,TGTGCCAGCAGCTTGGGGGACTTTGGCGAGCAGTACTTC,CASSLGDFGEQYF
-,-,TRBV7-5,TRBJ1-5,TGTGCCAGAAGCTTAAGGCAGGGTAATCAGCCCCAGCATTTT,CARSLRQGNQPQHF
-,TRBD1,TRBV7-9,TRBJ1-2,TGTGCCAGCAGCCTCGGGACAGGGGACTATGGCTACACCTTC,CASSLGTGDYGYTF
-,-,TRBV6-5,TRBJ1-1,TGTGCCAGCAGCGTTATACACCCCATGAACACTGAAGCTTTCTTT,CASSVIHPMNTEAFF
-,TRBD2,TRBV3-1/TRBV3-2,TRBJ2-7,TGTGCCAGCAGCCAAGATTATCTGGGTCTAGCGGGCGACGGGCAGTACTTC,CASSQDYLGLAGDGQYF
once,-,TRBV5-1,TRBJ2-7,TGCGCCAGCAGCCAGGAGGACAGAGCGAAAAACGAGCAGTACTTC,CASSQEDRAKNEQYF
-,TRBD1,TRBV11-1,TRBJ2-7,TGTGCCAGCAGCTTACGAGACAGGGACCACGAGCAGTACTTC,CASSLRDRDHEQYF
-,-,TRBV21-1,TRBJ2-1,TGTGCCAGCAGCAAAGCGGAGGATAGGGCCAATGAGCAGTTCTTC,CASSKAEDRANEQFF
-,-,TRBV23-1,TRBJ2-3,TGCGCCAGCAGTCAATCCCCCCCGCGGGTATACACAGATACGCAGTATTTT,CASSQSPPRVYTDTQYF
-,-,TRBV28,TRBJ1-1,TGTGCCAGCAGTTTCTGGACAGCTGTGGACACTGAAGCTTTCTTT,CASSFWTAVDTEAFF
-,-,TRBV15,TRBJ1-3,TGTGCCACCAGCAGAGGAGGGGGAAGAGCTGGAAACACCATATATTTT,CATSRGGGRAGNTIYF
-,-,TRBV25-1,TRBJ1-4,TGTGCCAGCAGTGATCCGTCGGGGGCTAATGAAAAACTGTTTTTT,CASSDPSGANEKLFF
-,-,TRBV7-2,TRBJ2-7,TGTGCCAGCAGCTTAATCGGAGGGCCCGACGAGCAGTACTTC,CASSLIGGPDEQYF
once,-,TRBV20-1,TRBJ1-2,TGCAGTGCCACTAACTATGGCTACACCTTC,CSATNYGYTF
-,TRBD2,TRBV2,TRBJ2-7,TGTGCCAGCACCCAGACTAGCGGCGAGCAGTACTTC,CASTQTSGEQYF
once,TRBD2,TRBV2,TRBJ2-7,TGTGCCAGCTTGGGCGGGAGGGACGAGCAGTACTTC,CASLGGRDEQYF
-,-,TRBV6-1,TRBJ2-1,TGTGCCAGCAGTGAAGGGACTATATCTGAGCAGTTCTTC,CASSEGTISEQFF
-,-,TRBV6-1,TRBJ1-5,TGTGCCAGCAGTGAAGCGCGGCAGGGTAGGATTCAGCCCCAGCATTTT,CASSEARQGRIQPQHF
once,TRBD1,TRBV5-1,TRBJ2-1,TGCGCCAGCAGCTCCGGACAGGGGGCGCTGGATGAGCAGTTCTTC,CASSSGQGALDEQFF